These 3 T cell receptor beta chains came from one sample sequenced in a study of blood T cells in healthy people across ages. Sample-barcoded 5' priming and a J-beta primer mix drove a second PCR of 7 to 11 cycles. TCRdb independently ran MiXCR on the 5' RACE reads; one entry per CDR3 protein. Altogether hundreds of thousands of distinct CDR3 sequences are present, roughly two fifths being singletons, with the ten largest covering 25% to 35%. Specimen: blood. Receptors were obtained from a man of 80 years or more in good health.

J is TRBJ2-5 and V is TRBV20-1, with a weak D call TRBD2 (5 bases). This CDR3 region has 14 residues. V lost 6 bases, J lost 2 bases, and 16 bases lay in between. Germline loops: CDR1 DFQATT, CDR2 SNEGSKA (reference sequence). The chain's CDR3 is CSAAPGNIQETQYF. CDR3 bases: TGCAGTGCAGCCCCCGGGAATATACAAGAGACCCAGTACTTC.

This clonotype has at least ten counts. The chain combines TRBV6-5 with TRBJ2-7; 12 bases line up with TRBD2. This CDR3 contains 16 residues. CDR1 and CDR2 (germline): MNHEY, SVGAGI. The V gene end was trimmed by 5 bases and the J gene end by 2 bases; junction bases not matched to a gene: 7. CDR3 loop: CASSPRLAGVAYEQYF. The DNA for the CDR3 is TGTGCCAGCAGTCCCCGACTAGCGGGGGTGGCCTACGAGCAGTACTTC.

CDR3 region: CASSLTSGIYEQYF. In DNA, the CDR3 is TGTGCCAGCAGCCTGACTAGCGGGATCTACGAGCAGTACTTC. This rearrangement joins TRBV4-2 to TRBJ2-7, with 11 bases lining up with TRBD2. CDR3 length equals 14 residues. Germline V gene sequence: CDR1 LGHNA, CDR2 YNFKEQ. With V trimmed by 4 bases and J by 3 bases, 2 bases remained unmatched.